What follows are 11 T cell receptor beta chains derived from one specimen sequenced in a study of shared clonotypes between healthy human individuals. Assay: immunoSEQ multiplex PCR; the TCRdb copy retains only in-frame clones and omits some. The sample includes 730,000 or so clones, approximately 79% of them seen just once. The sequenced sample consisted of memory CD4+ T cells sorted from blood. Subset in this sample: CD45RA-negative fraction. The receptors stem from a young woman in good health.

V is TRBV21-1 and J is TRBJ1-5. TRBV21-1 is marked as a pseudogene. The CDR3 covers 14 residues. For the CDR3, the DNA is TGTGCCAGCAGCAAAGCGCTCCGAGATCAGCCCCAGCATTTT. Its translation: CASSKALRDQPQHF.

V gene TRBV29-1 combines with J gene TRBJ2-3, with 8 bases fitting TRBD2. Trimming took 4 bases from V and 0 from J; bases not matched to a gene: 9. Germline lookup yields CDR1 SQVTM and CDR2 ANQGSEA. The CDR3 covers 16 residues. The CDR3 DNA is TGCAGCGTTGTCGTGGCGGCTAGCGGGAGCACAGATACGCAGTATTTT. Amino acids: CSVVVAASGSTDTQYF.

V usage is TRBV6-5 and J usage is TRBJ1-2, with D possibly TRBD1 on 5 matching bases. V was trimmed by 8 bases and J by 2 bases, leaving 6 bases between them. The length of the CDR3 is 11 residues. Per germline, CDR1 MNHEY and CDR2 SVGAGI. CDR3 nucleotide sequence: TGTGCCAGCGGGGCAAACTATGGCTACACCTTC. The encoded protein is CASGANYGYTF.

J is TRBJ1-2 and V is TRBV7-9, with D unresolved. Germline assignment: CDR1 SEHNR and CDR2 FQNEAQ (reference sequence). The CDR3 has 14 residues. V shed 5 bases and J shed 2 bases, with 12 bases lying between them. Here the CDR3 reads CASSPLPENYGYTF. The CDR3 DNA sequence: TGTGCCAGCAGCCCACTCCCGGAAAACTATGGCTACACCTTC. Using reference TRBV7-9 and TRBJ1-2 for the parts outside the CDR3, the full variable domain is DTGVSQNPRHKITKRGQNVTFRCDPISEHNRLYWYRQTLGQGPEFLTYFQNEAQLEKSRLLSDRFSAERPKGSFSTLEIQRTEQGDSAMYLCASSPLPENYGYTFGSGTRLTVV.

DNA for the CDR3: TGTGCCAGCAGTCGGGGACTAGCGGGAGGTGCTGAGCAGTTCTTC. Its protein product is CASSRGLAGGAEQFF. The chain employs TRBV14 and TRBJ2-1; 15 nucleotides align to TRBD2. Germline loops: CDR1 SGHDN, CDR2 FVKESK. This CDR3 is built from 15 residues. With 6 bases clipped from V and 9 bases from J, the junction kept 6 bases outside the gene matches.

This chain connects TRBV15 to TRBJ2-7; no reliable D call. CDR1 is LNHNV, CDR2 YYDKDF, per germline (reference sequence). The CDR3 has 13 amino acids. V lost 0 bases and J 3 bases, leaving 6 bases between the germline ends. The CDR3 DNA sequence: TGTGCCACCAGCAGAGATACTCGCTACGAGCAGTACTTC. Amino acid sequence: CATSRDTRYEQYF.

This clone was counted a single time. The chain recombines TRBV10-3 with TRBJ1-5; TRBD1 might be the D (5 bases). The CDR3 has 17 residues. The germline gives CDR1 ENHRY, CDR2 SYGVKD. V lost 3 bases to trimming and J lost 4 bases, with 19 bases between them. CDR3 residues: CAISESAGWSGNQPQHF. The CDR3 DNA reads TGTGCCATCAGTGAATCTGCAGGGTGGAGTGGGAATCAGCCCCAGCATTTT.

The genes are TRBV10-1 and TRBJ1-2; D may be TRBD1 (6 bases). Germline V CDR1 and CDR2: WNHNN, SYGVQD (reference sequence). The CDR3 is 14 residues long. The V end lost 2 bases, the J end lost 6 bases, and 13 bases lay between the germline ends. The CDR3 DNA sequence: TGCGCCAGCAGTGAGGGCCACAGGGCTCATGGCTACACCTTC. Protein product: CASSEGHRAHGYTF.

This clone was seen ten or more times. The CDR3 protein is CASSISTAVAFF. The CDR3 DNA sequence: TGTGCCAGTAGTATATCAACAGCTGTAGCTTTCTTT. The chain links TRBV19 to TRBJ1-1; D is unresolved. Germline V gene data show CDR1 as LNHDA and CDR2 as SQIVND (reference sequence). The CDR3 sequence is 12 residues long. The V and J ends lost 2 bases and 10 bases respectively, with 11 bases between them.

This chain links TRBV2 with TRBJ2-4; D possibly corresponds to TRBD2 (6 bases). Trimming pared 1 base from V and 3 bases from J, leaving 13 bases between. The CDR3 sequence is 16 residues long. Germline CDR1 is SNHLY and CDR2 is FYNNEI. Here the CDR3 DNA reads TGTGCCAGCAGTGAAGGGGGCGGGAATATCAAAAACATTCAGTACTTC. Amino acid sequence: CASSEGGGNIKNIQYF.

The chain combines TRBV7-2 with TRBJ1-1; 8 bases line up with TRBD1. Germline values: CDR1 SGHTA, CDR2 FQGNSA. J gave up 0 bases and V 5 bases, and 5 bases lay outside the gene matches. This CDR3 is 15 amino acids long. Here the CDR3 DNA reads TGTGCCAGCAGCGTACGGACAGGGATGAACACTGAAGCTTTCTTT. Translating gives CASSVRTGMNTEAFF.